The 3 T cell receptor beta chains presented below share a single source sample, sequenced in a study of breast tumors, draining lymph nodes, adjacent tissues. Axillary draining lymph nodes of breast cancer patients supplied the node samples. TCRdb re-called the multiplex PCR reads through MiXCR, storing one row per CDR3 protein. The repertoire consists of 270,000 or so distinct CDR3 sequences, with 30% to 35% occurring once and the leading ten covering roughly 1.2%. The sample was axillary lymph node tissue. These receptors came from a female donor with breast cancer. Some clones in this sample may be carry-over from other donors' samples.

This chain links TRBV4-1 with TRBJ1-2; D unclear. The CDR3 loop spans 13 amino acids. The V end was cut by 1 base, the J end by 8 bases, with 11 bases between. The V gene's germline CDR1 is MGHRA and CDR2 YSYEKL. CDR3 sequence reads: CASSQGTRYGYTF. The CDR3, as DNA: TGCGCCAGCAGCCAAGGAACTCGGTACGGCTACACCTTC.

Many counts were recorded for this clonotype. The V and J genes are TRBV20-1 and TRBJ2-5; D is unresolved. V dropped 3 bases and J dropped 5 bases, with 10 bases sitting between them. Looked up from germline, CDR1 is DFQATT and CDR2 is SNEGSKA (reference sequence). The CDR3 covers 12 residues. CDR3 coding DNA: TGCAGTGCTAGGCCGAGTAAGGAGACCCAGTACTTC. Protein: CSARPSKETQYF.

This clonotype showed up many times. The chain has TRBV10-3 and TRBJ2-7, with D uncertain. V lost 0 bases and J 4 bases, leaving 19 bases between the germline ends. The germline gives CDR1 ENHRY, CDR2 SYGVKD. The CDR3 runs 17 residues. This chain's CDR3 is CAISESTVAQKGYEQYF. The DNA for the CDR3 is TGTGCCATCAGTGAGTCGACGGTAGCCCAGAAAGGGTACGAGCAGTACTTC.